Listed below are T cell receptor beta chains from one sample, sequenced in a study of cytomegalovirus exposure and HLA in healthy donors. Repertoires were generated with immunoSEQ multiplex PCR, while TCRdb's copy carries only in-frame clones and drops some. The data contain some 150,000 clones, roughly 81% of them singletons. Sequenced: PBMCs. The receptors come from a woman under 30 in good health and CMV-seronegative. CDR3s include the opening cysteine and the closing phenylalanine or tryptophan. Each record gives: V gene, D gene, clone size, J gene, CDR3 DNA, CDR3 protein. A D gene is named only where the DNA matches it firmly. Not all rows give a size; the values are once, few, many and, for expanded clones, a class.

>TRBV15|-|few|TRBJ1-5
TGTGCCACCAGCAGAGATCAGGGGCCCAATCAGCCCCAGCATTTT
CATSRDQGPNQPQHF
>TRBV6-5|TRBD2|-|TRBJ2-3
TGTGCCAGCAGCCCTCGGCGGGGGGCCACAGATACGCAGTATTTT
CASSPRRGATDTQYF
>TRBV28|TRBD1|-|TRBJ1-2
TGTGCCGGCAGTTCCCCGGGACAGGGGGCGGGTGGCTACACCTTC
CAGSSPGQGAGGYTF
>TRBV29-1|TRBD1|-|TRBJ2-2
TGCAGCGTCGCCTTTCGGACAGGGTACACCGGGGAGCTGTTTTTT
CSVAFRTGYTGELFF
>TRBV6-5|-|-|TRBJ1-3
TGTGCCAGCAGCCTCCTCCCCTCTGGAAACACCATATATTTT
CASSLLPSGNTIYF
>TRBV10-3|TRBD1|-|TRBJ1-3
TGTGCCATCAACAACAGGGGCTTGTCGGGAAACACCATATATTTT
CAINNRGLSGNTIYF
>TRBV11-2|-|-|TRBJ1-5
TGTGCCAGCAGCTTTAAGGGGAGCAATCAGCCCCAGCATTTT
CASSFKGSNQPQHF
>TRBV28|-|-|TRBJ1-3
TGTGCCAGCAGTTTAGGCGGTGGAAACACCATATATTTT
CASSLGGGNTIYF
>TRBV13|TRBD2|-|TRBJ2-3
TGTGCCAGCAGCTTAGATGGTGGGCTAGCGGGGGACACAGATACGCAGTATTTT
CASSLDGGLAGDTDTQYF
>TRBV18|TRBD1|few|TRBJ1-3
TGTGCCAGCTCACCCACGACAGGGGGTGGAAACACCATATATTTT
CASSPTTGGGNTIYF
>TRBV15|-|few|TRBJ2-7
TGTGCCACCAGCAGAGAAGGGGTCGGCTACGAGCAGTACTTC
CATSREGVGYEQYF
>TRBV4-2|TRBD1|-|TRBJ2-7
TGTGCCAGCAGCCGAACTGGACAGGCCTACGAGCAGTACTTC
CASSRTGQAYEQYF
>TRBV30|-|-|TRBJ1-1
TGTGCCTGGAGTGCTGATAGTGTAGCTTTCTTT
CAWSADSVAFF
>TRBV5-1|-|once|TRBJ2-7
TGCGCCAGCAGCTCGATGACAGGATCGGCGTCCTACGAGCAGTACTTC
CASSSMTGSASYEQYF
>TRBV19|-|-|TRBJ1-2
TGTGCCAGTAGTATCGGACGGAGGAGCTATGGCTACACCTTC
CASSIGRRSYGYTF
>TRBV5-1|-|-|TRBJ1-4
TGCGCCAGCAGCCGGGACGGGCGGGATAATGAAAAACTGTTTTTT
CASSRDGRDNEKLFF
>TRBV5-1|-|-|TRBJ1-6
TGCGCCAGCAGCCCTAGGGGGGAGGGCTATAATTCACCCCTCCACTTT
CASSPRGEGYNSPLHF
>TRBV1|-|-|TRBJ2-1
TGCACCAGCAGCCGGGATAGGACTAGCGGGGGGGTCCACAATGAGCAGTTCTTC
CTSSRDRTSGGVHNEQFF
>TRBV4-2|TRBD2|-|TRBJ2-7
TGTGCCAGCAGCAACCCGGGACTAGCGGGATCCTCCTACGAGCAGTACTTC
CASSNPGLAGSSYEQYF
>TRBV19|TRBD1|-|TRBJ1-5
TGTGCCAGTAGTAGGGGGACAGCCATGACCAATCAGCCCCAGCATTTT
CASSRGTAMTNQPQHF
>TRBV7-2|TRBD1|-|TRBJ1-5
TGTGCCAGCAGCTTAACCGGGACAGGCCCCCGGCAGCCCCAGCATTTT
CASSLTGTGPRQPQHF
>TRBV25-1|-|-|TRBJ2-7
TGTGCCAGCAGCTACTCTCGACAGCGTCCGTACGAGCAGTACTTC
CASSYSRQRPYEQYF
>TRBV9|TRBD2|-|TRBJ2-7
TGTGCCAGCAGCGCCCAACCCGGACTAGTCTACGAGCAGTACTTC
CASSAQPGLVYEQYF
>TRBV27|TRBD1|-|TRBJ1-6
TGTGCCAGCAGAGCCGGGACAGTCCCTCAGAATTCACCCCTCCACTTT
CASRAGTVPQNSPLHF
>TRBV18|-|-|TRBJ2-7
TGTGCCAGCTCACCCGGTTCGGGGATCGACGAGCAGTACTTC
CASSPGSGIDEQYF
>TRBV27|-|-|TRBJ1-1
TGTGCCAGCAGCCTAGGGGGTAGTACTGAAGCTTTCTTT
CASSLGGSTEAFF
>TRBV2|-|-|TRBJ2-1
TGTGCCAGCAGTCGCGCTTCCGGGTTGTTCTTC
CASSRASGLFF
>TRBV11-3|TRBD1|-|TRBJ2-7
TGTGCCAGCAGCTCCTGGGACAGGGATGAGTACGAGCAGTACTTC
CASSSWDRDEYEQYF
>TRBV7-9|-|-|TRBJ2-7
TGTGCCAGCAGCCGGACTTACGAGCAGTACTTC
CASSRTYEQYF
>TRBV5-1|TRBD2|once|TRBJ2-7
TGCGCCAGCAGCCCTTGGACTAGCGGGAGGAACTACGAGCAGTACTTC
CASSPWTSGRNYEQYF
>TRBV10-3|-|-|TRBJ2-5
TGTGCCATCAGGCCTAGCGTTCAGTACCAAGAGACCCAGTACTTC
CAIRPSVQYQETQYF
>TRBV9|-|-|TRBJ2-1
TGTGCCAGCAGCGTAGTACCAGGGGACTACAATGAGCAGTTCTTC
CASSVVPGDYNEQFF
>TRBV2|-|-|TRBJ1-4
TGTGCCAGCAGTGAAGCGCGCGGGGGCCGTGGAAAACTGTTTTTT
CASSEARGGRGKLFF
>TRBV6-5|TRBD2|-|TRBJ2-7
TGTGCCAGCAGTTACGGACTAGGAGGAACCTACGAGCAGTACTTC
CASSYGLGGTYEQYF
>TRBV5-1|-|once|TRBJ2-3
TGCGCCAGCAGCCCTGGAGGGGTTATCACAGATACGCAGTATTTT
CASSPGGVITDTQYF
>TRBV6-5|TRBD1|-|TRBJ2-2
TGTGCCAGCAGCGATACAGGGGACCCCGGGGAGCTGTTTTTT
CASSDTGDPGELFF
>TRBV28|TRBD1|-|TRBJ2-7
TGTGCCAGCAGTTTGGGGGACAGAAGTCACGAGCAGTACTTC
CASSLGDRSHEQYF
>TRBV19|TRBD2|-|TRBJ2-5
TGTGCCAGTAGTATAGGACTAGCGGATGGAGAGACCCAGTACTTC
CASSIGLADGETQYF
>TRBV20-1|-|few|TRBJ1-4
TGCAGTGCCAGTAATAATGAAAAACTGTTTTTT
CSASNNEKLFF
>TRBV5-1|-|few|TRBJ2-1
TGCGCCAGCAGCTCCGGGGTTGCCAATGAGCAGTTCTTC
CASSSGVANEQFF
>TRBV5-1|TRBD2|-|TRBJ2-2
TGCGCCAGCAGCTGGCCCGCCCGGCGGGAGCGCGACACCGGGGAGCTGTTTTTT
CASSWPARRERDTGELFF
>TRBV6-5|TRBD1|-|TRBJ1-4
TGTGCCAGCAGAAGGACAGGGGGGGCTAATGAAAAACTGTTTTTT
CASRRTGGANEKLFF
>TRBV28|TRBD2|-|TRBJ2-3
TGTGCCAGCCAGGGGGGGACTAGCGGGTACACAGATACGCAGTATTTT
CASQGGTSGYTDTQYF
>TRBV2|TRBD2|few|TRBJ2-1
TGTGCCAGCAGTGGAGCGGGAGGGGACTCCTACAATGAGCAGTTCTTC
CASSGAGGDSYNEQFF
>TRBV7-2|TRBD1|few|TRBJ2-5
TGTGCCAGCAGCAGAAGAGGGGGCCGAGAGACCCAGTACTTC
CASSRRGGRETQYF
>TRBV5-6|TRBD1|-|TRBJ1-2
TGTGCCAGCAGCCACCAGGGGGCGAATGGCTACACCTTC
CASSHQGANGYTF
>TRBV28|-|-|TRBJ2-7
TGTGCCAGCAGGAAACAGGGTTTTATGTGGAGCGAGCAGTACTTC
CASRKQGFMWSEQYF
>TRBV7-3|-|once|TRBJ2-3
TGTGCCAGCAGCTTAGGCTCCCGGGCAGATACGCAGTATTTT
CASSLGSRADTQYF
>TRBV28|TRBD1|-|TRBJ1-5
TGTGCCAGCAGTCTAACAGGGGGGGGGTCGCCCCAGCATTTT
CASSLTGGGSPQHF
>TRBV18|TRBD2|-|TRBJ2-7
TGTGCCAGCTCACCGCCGGGGAGCGGGAGAACCTACGAGCAGTACTTC
CASSPPGSGRTYEQYF
>TRBV27|-|-|TRBJ2-1
TGTGCCAGCAGCCTCTCCGGGTCCGTCCCTGGCAATGAGCAGTTCTTC
CASSLSGSVPGNEQFF
>TRBV9|-|-|TRBJ2-3
TGTGCCAGCAGCTCAGGCGTCCGGGGGGCTGGAGATACGCAGTATTTT
CASSSGVRGAGDTQYF
>TRBV29-1|-|once|TRBJ2-1
TGCAGCGTTGAAGGAAGCGGGCGAGGGCCCTACAATGAGCAGTTCTTC
CSVEGSGRGPYNEQFF
>TRBV6-5|-|-|TRBJ2-7
TGTGCCAGCAGTTACTCGGGCAGCTCCTACGAGCAGTACTTC
CASSYSGSSYEQYF
>TRBV9|TRBD1|-|TRBJ2-5
TGTGCCAGCAGCGCAGGGGGTTACCAAGAGACCCAGTACTTC
CASSAGGYQETQYF
>TRBV28|TRBD1|-|TRBJ1-4
TGTGCCAGCAGTTTATCGGGACAGTCGTGCAGGGCGGATGAAAAACTGTTTTTT
CASSLSGQSCRADEKLFF
>TRBV4-1|TRBD1|-|TRBJ1-5
TGCGCCAGCAGCCAGTCGTCCACAGGGGAACATAGCAATCAGCCCCAGCATTTT
CASSQSSTGEHSNQPQHF
>TRBV28|-|-|TRBJ2-3
TGTGCCAGCAGTTTGCCAGGAGGAGGGGAGCGAGATACGCAGTATTTT
CASSLPGGGERDTQYF
>TRBV27|TRBD1|-|TRBJ1-3
TGTGCCAGTTGGACAGGGGGTGTCTTCTCTGGAAACACCATATATTTT
CASWTGGVFSGNTIYF
>TRBV19|-|once|TRBJ1-6
TGTGCCAGTAGTAGTGGACAGTCTTATAATTCACCCCTCCACTTT
CASSSGQSYNSPLHF